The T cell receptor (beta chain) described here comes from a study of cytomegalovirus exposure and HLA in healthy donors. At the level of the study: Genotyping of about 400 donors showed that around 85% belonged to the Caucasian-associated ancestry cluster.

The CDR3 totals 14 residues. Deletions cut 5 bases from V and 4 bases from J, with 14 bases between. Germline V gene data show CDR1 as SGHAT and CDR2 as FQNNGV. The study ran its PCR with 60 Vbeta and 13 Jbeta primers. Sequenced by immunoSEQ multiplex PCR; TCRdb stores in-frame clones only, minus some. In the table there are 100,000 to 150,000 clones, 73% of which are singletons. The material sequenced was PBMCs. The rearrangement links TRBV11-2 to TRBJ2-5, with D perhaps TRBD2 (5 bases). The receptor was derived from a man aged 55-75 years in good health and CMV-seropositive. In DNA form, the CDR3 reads TGTGCCAGCAGCCTAGGTGACGGGATAGAGACCCAGTACTTC. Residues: CASSLGDGIETQYF.